The T cell receptor beta chain under discussion was sequenced for a study of blood T cells in healthy people across ages. On the study more broadly: With template switching, about one barcoded beta molecule was captured per two T cells. Study results and caveats: Among T cells, TCR beta diversity per million cells dropped roughly linearly as age rose.

Aged about 6 to 90, donors were systemically healthy Caucasians from Russia. The extraction recovered at least 6 micrograms of total RNA per sample. This clonotype occurred many times. Its antigen is unknown. Using a J-beta primer mix together with a sample-barcoded 5' primer, a second PCR was run for about 7 to 12 cycles. One entry per CDR3 protein results from TCRdb running MiXCR on the 5' RACE reads. The sample has 1.5 million to 2 million distinct CDR3 sequences, 28% seen once. The sequencing input was blood. The source is a woman aged 25 to 39 in good health.

CDR3 loop: CAIRRSRDSYEQYF. The CDR3 DNA follows: TGTGCCATCAGGAGGTCCAGGGACAGCTACGAGCAGTACTTC. The chain employs TRBV10-3 and TRBJ2-7; 7 bases line up with TRBD1. Germline loops: CDR1 ENHRY, CDR2 SYGVKD. V trimming: 6 bases; J trimming: 3 bases; junction bases outside the gene matches: 8. This CDR3 spans 14 amino acids.